These 11 T cell receptor beta chains were all obtained from the same sample, sequenced in a study of blood T cells in healthy people across ages. A sample-barcoded 5' primer and a J-beta primer mix were used in a second PCR of roughly 7 to 12 cycles. TCRdb redid the calling of the 5' RACE reads with MiXCR, one entry per CDR3 protein. The table lists about a million distinct CDR3 sequences, about 48% of them singletons. The source material was blood. These receptors were collected from a man aged 30 to 45 in good health.

This chain links TRBV6-5 with TRBJ2-7, with TRBD1 matching 12 bases. The germline CDR1 and CDR2 sequences are MNHEY and SVGAGI. CDR3 length: 16 amino acids. V dropped 6 bases and J dropped 6; count of bases not matched to a gene: 12. CDR3 sequence (DNA): TGTGCCAGCAGCTCCCCCCGGGACAGGGGGCTGATCGAGCAGTACTTC. This gives the protein CASSSPRDRGLIEQYF.

V gene TRBV20-1 combines with J gene TRBJ2-3; a weak D match, TRBD1 (6 bases). Trimming took off 7 bases at V and 0 bases at J, with 14 bases between the two ends. There are 14 residues in the CDR3. Per germline, CDR1 DFQATT and CDR2 SNEGSKA (reference sequence). CDR3 loop: CSVRGSASTDTQYF. As DNA, the CDR3 is TGCAGTGTCAGGGGCAGTGCTAGCACAGATACGCAGTATTTT.

The V and J genes are TRBV5-1 and TRBJ2-7; D call uncertain. The CDR3 runs 13 residues. CDR1 is SGHRS and CDR2 is YFSETQ in the germline V gene. Trimming pared 5 bases from V and 5 bases from J, leaving 14 bases between. CDR3 in amino acids: CASSEVAPNEQYF. The CDR3 coding sequence is TGCGCCAGCAGTGAGGTGGCACCGAACGAGCAGTACTTC. The complete variable domain, with remaining parts taken from reference TRBV5-1 and TRBJ2-7, reads KAGVTQTPRYLIKTRGQQVTLSCSPISGHRSVSWYQQTPGQGLQFLFEYFSETQRNKGNFPGRFSGRQFSNSRSEMNVSTLELGDSALYLCASSEVAPNEQYFGPGTRLTVT.

A note on this clonotype: Given a much more abundant clone one base away, this may be a read error. The chain carries TRBV6-5 and TRBJ2-3, with TRBD1 matching over 8 bases. This CDR3 comprises 15 residues. Germline loops: CDR1 MNHEY, CDR2 SVGAGI. This CDR3 reads CPSSYVNRGKDTQYF. CDR3 coding DNA: TGTCCCAGCAGTTACGTGAACAGGGGGAAAGATACGCAGTATTTT.

There are a few counts of this clonotype. The genes are TRBV27 and TRBJ1-2; TRBD1 matches 9 bases. The germline CDR1 and CDR2 sequences are MNHEY and SMNVEV (reference sequence). The CDR3 runs to 15 residues. Losses at the gene ends were 5 bases for V and 8 bases for J; bases not matched to a gene: 12. The CDR3 DNA sequence: TGTGCCAGCAGTCTTATACCGGGACAGGGAACGGGCTACACCTTC. Its protein product is CASSLIPGQGTGYTF.

The rearrangement joins TRBV28 to TRBJ2-1, with 12 bases lining up with TRBD2. Gene TRBJ2-7 matches the end of the DNA better, so the J call may be wrong. CDR1 is MDHEN and CDR2 is SYDVKM in the germline V gene. The CDR3 runs to 16 residues. CDR3 protein: CASSPRLAGDYNEQYF. The CDR3 region has the DNA TGTGCCAGCAGTCCCAGACTAGCGGGGGATTACAATGAGCAGTACTTC.

The chain links TRBV10-3 to TRBJ2-3; D uncertain. Germline V gives CDR1 ENHRY, CDR2 SYGVKD. V dropped 6 bases and J dropped 4 bases, with 17 bases sitting between them. There are 15 residues in the CDR3. CDR3 coding DNA: TGTGCCATCAGATACGGGCCCAGTCCAGCAGATACGCAGTATTTT. Protein: CAIRYGPSPADTQYF.

The chain recombines TRBV10-3 with TRBJ2-3, with a tentative D call TRBD1 (5 bases). This CDR3 region has 14 residues. V dropped 5 bases and J dropped 2 bases, with 11 bases sitting between them. Germline V gene lookup returns CDR1 ENHRY and CDR2 SYGVKD. The CDR3 DNA is TGTGCCATCAGTCAGGACATTTCCACAGATACGCAGTATTTT. It is translated as CAISQDISTDTQYF.

The V and J genes are TRBV4-2 and TRBJ1-4; possible D gene TRBD1, 6 bases. V dropped 0 bases and J dropped 1 base, with 12 bases sitting between them. Germline assignment: CDR1 LGHNA and CDR2 YNFKEQ. This CDR3 region has 17 residues. The DNA for the CDR3 is TGTGCCAGCAGCCAAGATCCAGGGGTGATAACTAATGAAAAACTGTTTTTT. Translating gives CASSQDPGVITNEKLFF.

CDR3 sequence reads: CASSLLAGGTGELFF. The CDR3 DNA sequence: TGTGCCAGCAGCTTACTGGCCGGCGGCACCGGGGAGCTGTTTTTT. The chain combines TRBV7-3 with TRBJ2-2; D is uncertain. V lost 2 bases to trimming and J lost 4 bases, with 11 bases between them. In germline, CDR1 is SGHTA, CDR2 FQGTGA. This CDR3 comprises 15 residues.

V and J are TRBV3-1 and TRBJ1-2; D remains unclear. The CDR3 runs to 16 residues. Germline values: CDR1 LGHDT, CDR2 YNNKEL (reference sequence). V lost 1 base and J 4 bases, leaving 16 bases between the germline ends. The CDR3 region is CASSQGNGLRLYGYTF. In nucleotides, the CDR3 is TGTGCCAGCAGCCAAGGAAACGGCCTACGTCTCTATGGCTACACCTTC.